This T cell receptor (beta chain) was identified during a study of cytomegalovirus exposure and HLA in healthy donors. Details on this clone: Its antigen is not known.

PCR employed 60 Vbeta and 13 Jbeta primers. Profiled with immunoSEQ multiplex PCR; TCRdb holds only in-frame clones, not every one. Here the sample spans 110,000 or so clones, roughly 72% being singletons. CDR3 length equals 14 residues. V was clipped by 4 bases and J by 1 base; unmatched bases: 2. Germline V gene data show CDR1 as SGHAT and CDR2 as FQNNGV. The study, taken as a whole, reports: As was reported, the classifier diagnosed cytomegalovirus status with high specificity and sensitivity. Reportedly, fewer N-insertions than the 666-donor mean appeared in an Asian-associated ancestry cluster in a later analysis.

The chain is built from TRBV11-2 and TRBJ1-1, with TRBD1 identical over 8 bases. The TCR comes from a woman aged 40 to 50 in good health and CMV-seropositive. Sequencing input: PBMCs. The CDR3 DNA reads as TGTGCCAGCAGCTCCCAGGGGGCGAACACTGAAGCTTTCTTT. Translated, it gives CASSSQGANTEAFF.